These T cell receptor beta chains were read from a single sample in a study of control samples from healthy donors and cancer patients. Clones were read by immunoSEQ multiplex PCR, and TCRdb kept only the in-frame ones, dropping some. The sample lists 150,000 or so clones, just under 95% seen once, with about 5.5% in the top ten. Sequencing was carried out using blood. Receptor source: a man between 18 and 35 years old in good health. The CDR3 runs from the conserved cysteine through the conserved F or W. D genes are given only for firm matches. Some rows have no size entry. The others give once, few or many, or a class for an expanded clone.

CDR3 length: 12
J gene: TRBJ1-1
clone size: -
D gene: TRBD1
V gene: TRBV18
CDR3 protein: CASSLRDSEAFF
CDR3 DNA: TGTGCCAGCTCCCTCCGGGACAGTGAAGCTTTCTTT

CDR3 length: 17
J gene: TRBJ1-5
clone size: -
D gene: -
V gene: TRBV7-6
CDR3 protein: CASSLGLRGAGNQPQHF
CDR3 DNA: TGTGCCAGCAGCTTAGGGTTGAGGGGGGCTGGCAATCAGCCCCAGCATTTT

CDR3 length: 13
J gene: TRBJ1-5
clone size: few
D gene: -
V gene: TRBV3-1/TRBV3-2
CDR3 protein: CASSQDRDQPQHF
CDR3 DNA: TGTGCCAGCAGCCAAGATAGGGATCAGCCCCAGCATTTT

CDR3 length: 14
J gene: TRBJ1-2
clone size: -
D gene: -
V gene: TRBV27
CDR3 protein: CASSLEAGGYGYTF
CDR3 DNA: TGTGCCAGCAGTTTAGAAGCAGGCGGCTATGGCTACACCTTC

CDR3 length: 18
J gene: TRBJ2-1
clone size: -
D gene: TRBD1
V gene: TRBV9
CDR3 protein: CASSVAPGRDRGDNEQFF
CDR3 DNA: TGTGCCAGCAGCGTAGCCCCGGGCCGAGACAGGGGGGATAATGAGCAGTTCTTC

CDR3 length: 16
J gene: TRBJ1-6
clone size: -
D gene: TRBD1
V gene: TRBV5-1
CDR3 protein: CASSLGDREGDSPLHF
CDR3 DNA: TGCGCCAGCAGCTTGGGGGACAGGGAAGGAGATTCACCCCTCCACTTT

CDR3 length: 12
J gene: TRBJ2-5
clone size: -
D gene: -
V gene: TRBV12-3/TRBV12-4
CDR3 protein: CASSLVQGPQYF
CDR3 DNA: TGTGCCAGCAGTTTGGTTCAGGGGCCCCAGTACTTC

CDR3 length: 15
J gene: TRBJ2-1
clone size: -
D gene: TRBD2
V gene: TRBV6-6
CDR3 protein: CASSLTSGGFNEQFF
CDR3 DNA: TGTGCCAGCAGCTTGACTAGCGGGGGTTTTAATGAGCAGTTCTTC

CDR3 length: 14
J gene: TRBJ2-2
clone size: -
D gene: -
V gene: TRBV30
CDR3 protein: CAGGQRANTGELFF
CDR3 DNA: TGTGCCGGAGGACAACGGGCGAACACCGGGGAGCTGTTTTTT

CDR3 length: 18
J gene: TRBJ1-5
clone size: -
D gene: TRBD1
V gene: TRBV19
CDR3 protein: CASSRTGTGADSNQPQHF
CDR3 DNA: TGTGCCAGTAGCCGTACCGGGACAGGGGCCGATAGCAATCAGCCCCAGCATTTT

CDR3 length: 17
J gene: TRBJ2-5
clone size: -
D gene: TRBD1
V gene: TRBV5-4
CDR3 protein: CASSPTGGASNGETQYF
CDR3 DNA: TGTGCCAGCAGCCCGACAGGGGGCGCATCAAATGGGGAGACCCAGTACTTC

CDR3 length: 15
J gene: TRBJ2-5
clone size: -
D gene: -
V gene: TRBV25-1
CDR3 protein: CASSEREQGLETQYF
CDR3 DNA: TGTGCCAGCAGTGAGCGGGAACAGGGGTTAGAGACCCAGTACTTC

CDR3 length: 18
J gene: TRBJ1-5
clone size: -
D gene: TRBD1
V gene: TRBV4-1
CDR3 protein: CASSQAGRQGWSNQPQHF
CDR3 DNA: TGCGCCAGCAGCCAAGCCGGGAGACAGGGGTGGAGCAATCAGCCCCAGCATTTT

CDR3 length: 16
J gene: TRBJ2-3
clone size: -
D gene: -
V gene: TRBV7-9
CDR3 protein: CASSLGGRGIIDTQYF
CDR3 DNA: TGTGCCAGCAGCTTAGGCGGCAGGGGAATCATCGATACGCAGTATTTT

CDR3 length: 13
J gene: TRBJ1-1
clone size: -
D gene: -
V gene: TRBV5-1
CDR3 protein: CASSLALHTEAFF
CDR3 DNA: TGCGCCAGCAGCTTGGCCCTGCACACTGAAGCTTTCTTT

CDR3 length: 12
J gene: TRBJ1-2
clone size: -
D gene: -
V gene: TRBV21-1
CDR3 protein: CASSRGYYGYTF
CDR3 DNA: TGTGCCAGCAGCAGGGGGTACTATGGCTACACCTTC

CDR3 length: 16
J gene: TRBJ2-6
clone size: -
D gene: TRBD1
V gene: TRBV5-4
CDR3 protein: CASSLYRGYGANVLTF
CDR3 DNA: TGTGCCAGCAGCTTGTACAGGGGATATGGGGCCAACGTCCTGACTTTC

CDR3 length: 13
J gene: TRBJ2-7
clone size: -
D gene: -
V gene: TRBV6-4
CDR3 protein: CASSDGTTYEQYF
CDR3 DNA: TGTGCCAGCAGTGACGGGACAACCTACGAGCAGTACTTC

CDR3 length: 13
J gene: TRBJ2-7
clone size: once
D gene: -
V gene: TRBV19
CDR3 protein: CASSMQGSYEQYF
CDR3 DNA: TGTGCCAGTAGTATGCAGGGGTCCTACGAGCAGTACTTC

CDR3 length: 18
J gene: TRBJ1-4
clone size: -
D gene: -
V gene: TRBV2
CDR3 protein: CASKTPGPAPATNEKLFF
CDR3 DNA: TGTGCCAGCAAAACCCCCGGCCCCGCGCCTGCAACTAATGAAAAACTGTTTTTT

CDR3 length: 13
J gene: TRBJ2-3
clone size: -
D gene: -
V gene: TRBV9
CDR3 protein: CASSVVVEDTQYF
CDR3 DNA: TGTGCCAGCAGCGTAGTGGTGGAAGATACGCAGTATTTT

CDR3 length: 16
J gene: TRBJ1-3
clone size: few
D gene: -
V gene: TRBV7-9
CDR3 protein: CASSLVAGITGNTIYF
CDR3 DNA: TGTGCCAGCAGCTTAGTAGCAGGGATCACTGGAAACACCATATATTTT

CDR3 length: 17
J gene: TRBJ2-1
clone size: -
D gene: -
V gene: TRBV3-1/TRBV3-2
CDR3 protein: CASSQKLDSSSYNEQFF
CDR3 DNA: TGTGCCAGCAGCCAAAAATTAGACTCGAGCTCCTACAATGAGCAGTTCTTC

CDR3 length: 17
J gene: TRBJ1-1
clone size: -
D gene: -
V gene: TRBV9
CDR3 protein: CASSVATEGGRYTEAFF
CDR3 DNA: TGTGCCAGCAGCGTAGCTACGGAGGGGGGGAGGTACACTGAAGCTTTCTTT

CDR3 length: 14
J gene: TRBJ1-2
clone size: -
D gene: -
V gene: TRBV3-1/TRBV3-2
CDR3 protein: CASSQGSTGLGYTF
CDR3 DNA: TGTGCCAGCAGCCAGGGCAGCACGGGACTTGGCTACACCTTC

CDR3 length: 14
J gene: TRBJ1-1
clone size: few
D gene: TRBD1
V gene: TRBV3-1/TRBV3-2
CDR3 protein: CASSSQGDHTEAFF
CDR3 DNA: TGTGCCAGCAGTTCACAGGGGGATCACACTGAAGCTTTCTTT

CDR3 length: 14
J gene: TRBJ1-5
clone size: -
D gene: -
V gene: TRBV19
CDR3 protein: CASSLNGAFQPQHF
CDR3 DNA: TGTGCCAGTAGTTTGAACGGGGCTTTTCAGCCCCAGCATTTT

CDR3 length: 13
J gene: TRBJ2-5
clone size: -
D gene: TRBD1
V gene: TRBV27
CDR3 protein: CASKSGTVETQYF
CDR3 DNA: TGTGCCAGCAAATCCGGGACAGTCGAAACCCAGTACTTC

CDR3 length: 14
J gene: TRBJ2-7
clone size: -
D gene: -
V gene: TRBV23-1
CDR3 protein: CASSHPSVSYEQYF
CDR3 DNA: TGCGCCAGCAGCCACCCTTCCGTCTCCTACGAGCAGTACTTC

CDR3 length: 13
J gene: TRBJ1-2
clone size: -
D gene: -
V gene: TRBV12-3/TRBV12-4
CDR3 protein: CASSFPGRAGYTF
CDR3 DNA: TGTGCCAGCAGTTTTCCCGGCAGGGCTGGCTACACCTTC

CDR3 length: 16
J gene: TRBJ2-7
clone size: -
D gene: -
V gene: TRBV7-9
CDR3 protein: CASSYISRESPYEQYF
CDR3 DNA: TGTGCCAGCAGCTATATTAGTCGGGAGTCCCCCTACGAGCAGTACTTC

CDR3 length: 12
J gene: TRBJ2-1
clone size: -
D gene: -
V gene: TRBV12-3/TRBV12-4
CDR3 protein: CASTITGPEQFF
CDR3 DNA: TGTGCCAGCACCATAACAGGGCCTGAGCAGTTCTTC

CDR3 length: 17
J gene: TRBJ2-1
clone size: -
D gene: TRBD2
V gene: TRBV9
CDR3 protein: CASSVGVAGPPGNEQFF
CDR3 DNA: TGTGCCAGCAGCGTAGGGGTAGCGGGCCCTCCGGGGAATGAGCAGTTCTTC

CDR3 length: 13
J gene: TRBJ1-5
clone size: -
D gene: -
V gene: TRBV7-2
CDR3 protein: CASSLQTNQPQHF
CDR3 DNA: TGTGCCAGCAGCTTACAAACCAATCAGCCCCAGCATTTT

CDR3 length: 17
J gene: TRBJ2-1
clone size: -
D gene: -
V gene: TRBV4-1
CDR3 protein: CASSQDRDMSSYNEQFF
CDR3 DNA: TGCGCCAGCAGCCAAGACCGGGACATGAGCTCCTACAATGAGCAGTTCTTC

CDR3 length: 15
J gene: TRBJ1-1
clone size: -
D gene: TRBD1
V gene: TRBV27
CDR3 protein: CASSEAQGEDTEAFF
CDR3 DNA: TGTGCCAGCAGTGAAGCACAGGGGGAGGACACTGAAGCTTTCTTT

CDR3 length: 15
J gene: TRBJ1-2
clone size: -
D gene: TRBD1
V gene: TRBV5-6
CDR3 protein: CASSLGGQGSYGYTF
CDR3 DNA: TGTGCCAGCAGCTTGGGGGGACAGGGATCCTATGGCTACACCTTC

CDR3 length: 15
J gene: TRBJ2-2
clone size: -
D gene: -
V gene: TRBV6-5
CDR3 protein: CASSYITGHTGELFF
CDR3 DNA: TGTGCCAGCAGTTACATTACGGGACACACCGGGGAGCTGTTTTTT

CDR3 length: 16
J gene: TRBJ1-1
clone size: -
D gene: -
V gene: TRBV7-9
CDR3 protein: CASSSNPTGGGTEAFF
CDR3 DNA: TGTGCCAGCAGCTCCAACCCAACTGGAGGGGGAACTGAAGCTTTCTTT

CDR3 length: 15
J gene: TRBJ2-2
clone size: -
D gene: -
V gene: TRBV7-9
CDR3 protein: CASSFAPGATGELFF
CDR3 DNA: TGTGCCAGCAGCTTCGCCCCGGGGGCCACCGGGGAGCTGTTTTTT

CDR3 length: 14
J gene: TRBJ2-7
clone size: -
D gene: -
V gene: TRBV30
CDR3 protein: CAWAAVSSTYEQYF
CDR3 DNA: TGTGCCTGGGCAGCCGTCTCCAGCACCTACGAGCAGTACTTC

CDR3 length: 14
J gene: TRBJ1-3
clone size: -
D gene: -
V gene: TRBV7-9
CDR3 protein: CASSTWEGRNTIYF
CDR3 DNA: TGTGCCAGCAGCACCTGGGAGGGGAGAAACACCATATATTTT

CDR3 length: 17
J gene: TRBJ2-5
clone size: -
D gene: TRBD2
V gene: TRBV4-2
CDR3 protein: CASSQGWYSGGQETQYF
CDR3 DNA: TGTGCCAGCAGCCAAGGATGGTATAGCGGGGGCCAAGAGACCCAGTACTTC

CDR3 length: 14
J gene: TRBJ1-1
clone size: -
D gene: -
V gene: TRBV5-1
CDR3 protein: CASSLALQNTEAFF
CDR3 DNA: TGCGCCAGCAGCTTGGCGCTACAGAACACTGAAGCTTTCTTT

CDR3 length: 15
J gene: TRBJ1-3
clone size: -
D gene: TRBD1
V gene: TRBV6-6
CDR3 protein: CASSYPTGVGNTIYF
CDR3 DNA: TGTGCCAGCAGTTACCCGACAGGGGTCGGAAACACCATATATTTT

CDR3 length: 18
J gene: TRBJ2-5
clone size: -
D gene: TRBD2
V gene: TRBV10-3
CDR3 protein: CASSTRGRTSGAQETQYF
CDR3 DNA: TGTGCCAGCTCCACTCGAGGGCGGACTAGCGGGGCCCAAGAGACCCAGTACTTC

CDR3 length: 17
J gene: TRBJ1-3
clone size: once
D gene: -
V gene: TRBV21-1
CDR3 protein: CASSKGKDRVSGNTIYF
CDR3 DNA: TGTGCCAGCAGCAAAGGGAAGGACAGGGTATCTGGAAACACCATATATTTT

CDR3 length: 15
J gene: TRBJ1-3
clone size: -
D gene: -
V gene: TRBV19
CDR3 protein: CASSIGSGSGNTIYF
CDR3 DNA: TGTGCCAGTAGTATTGGGAGTGGCTCTGGAAACACCATATATTTT

CDR3 length: 15
J gene: TRBJ2-4
clone size: -
D gene: TRBD1
V gene: TRBV5-4
CDR3 protein: CASSPGDRNKNIQYF
CDR3 DNA: TGTGCCAGCAGCCCAGGGGACAGAAATAAAAACATTCAGTACTTC

CDR3 length: 14
J gene: TRBJ1-1
clone size: -
D gene: TRBD1
V gene: TRBV7-9
CDR3 protein: CASDRDRGNTEAFF
CDR3 DNA: TGTGCCAGCGACCGGGACAGGGGGAACACTGAAGCTTTCTTT

CDR3 length: 14
J gene: TRBJ2-3
clone size: -
D gene: TRBD2
V gene: TRBV7-7
CDR3 protein: CASSPGGGADTQYF
CDR3 DNA: TGTGCCAGCAGCCCCGGGGGGGGCGCAGATACGCAGTATTTT

CDR3 length: 15
J gene: TRBJ2-1
clone size: -
D gene: TRBD2
V gene: TRBV27
CDR3 protein: CASRISGGAGREQFF
CDR3 DNA: TGTGCCAGCAGGATTAGCGGGGGGGCCGGTCGTGAGCAGTTCTTC

CDR3 length: 17
J gene: TRBJ1-2
clone size: -
D gene: TRBD1
V gene: TRBV7-9
CDR3 protein: CASSPSLGDRVGYGYTF
CDR3 DNA: TGTGCCAGCAGCCCCAGTTTGGGGGACAGGGTAGGGTATGGCTACACCTTC